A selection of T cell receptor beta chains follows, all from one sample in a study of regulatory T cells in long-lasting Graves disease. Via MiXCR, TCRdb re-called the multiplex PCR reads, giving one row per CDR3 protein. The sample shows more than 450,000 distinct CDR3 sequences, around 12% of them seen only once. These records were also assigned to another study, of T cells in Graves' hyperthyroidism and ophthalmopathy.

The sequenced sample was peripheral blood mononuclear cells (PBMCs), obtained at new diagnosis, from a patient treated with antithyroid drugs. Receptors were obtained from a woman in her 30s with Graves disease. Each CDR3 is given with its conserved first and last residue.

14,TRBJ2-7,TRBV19,CASSSMDSYYEQYF
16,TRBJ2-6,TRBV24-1,CATSDAQGAGANVLTF
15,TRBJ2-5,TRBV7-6,CASSLAYRGNETQYF
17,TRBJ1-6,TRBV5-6,CASSSLRQGPYNSPLHF
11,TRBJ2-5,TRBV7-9,CASSNQETQYF
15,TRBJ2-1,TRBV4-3,CASSQGLAGTNEQFF
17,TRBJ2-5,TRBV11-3,CASSKREAYGGQETQYF
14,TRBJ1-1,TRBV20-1,CSATRGSADTEAFF
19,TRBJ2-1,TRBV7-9,CASGSPGSSVVSSYNEQFF
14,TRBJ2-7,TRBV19,CARRTRDSSYEQYF
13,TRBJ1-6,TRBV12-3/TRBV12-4,CASSSGRYSPLHF
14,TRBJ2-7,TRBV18,CASSQPPHSYEQYF
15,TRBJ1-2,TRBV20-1,CSALRTGTVWLGYTF
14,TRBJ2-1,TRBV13,CASSTDRNYNEQFF
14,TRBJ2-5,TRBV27,CASSSSGRGETQYF
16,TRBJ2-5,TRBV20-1,CSARDPVSGSGETQYF
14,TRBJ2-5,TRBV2,CASRLDQGAETQYF
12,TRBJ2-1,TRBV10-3,CAISGITTQQFF
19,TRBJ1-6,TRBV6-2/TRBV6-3,CASYGTGDAPGSYNSPLHF
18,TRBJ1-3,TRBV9,CASSVGAGGQSPGNTIYF
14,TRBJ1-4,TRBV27,CASSLDGYNEKLFF
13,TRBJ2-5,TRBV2,CASSGTGRETQYF
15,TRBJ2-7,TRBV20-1,CSASLIRAKSYEQYF
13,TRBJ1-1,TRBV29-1,CSAAPGKNTEAFF
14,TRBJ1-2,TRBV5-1,CASSLGQVLYGYTF
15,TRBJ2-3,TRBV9,CASSGSGRRTDTQYF
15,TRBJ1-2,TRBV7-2,CASSLEISSGYGYTF
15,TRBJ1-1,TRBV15,CATSARHGKNTEAFF
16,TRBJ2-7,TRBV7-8,CASSLGLATGSYEQYF
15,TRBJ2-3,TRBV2,CATDLAGAGEDTQYF
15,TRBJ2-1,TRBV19,CASSRRTMSVNEQFF
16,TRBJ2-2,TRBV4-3,CASSQDPGQGAGELFF
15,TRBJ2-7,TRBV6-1,CASSEVTGGSYEQYF
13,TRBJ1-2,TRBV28,CASRPPYGGGYTF
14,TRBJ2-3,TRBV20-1,CSATLGASTDTQYF
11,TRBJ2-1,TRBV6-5,CASSYSSEQFF
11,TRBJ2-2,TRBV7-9,CASAYSGELFF
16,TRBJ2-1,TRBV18,CASSRLYRDRDNEQFF
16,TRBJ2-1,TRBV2,CASRTWRDYRYNEQFF
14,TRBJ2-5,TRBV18,CASSPGSTQETQYF